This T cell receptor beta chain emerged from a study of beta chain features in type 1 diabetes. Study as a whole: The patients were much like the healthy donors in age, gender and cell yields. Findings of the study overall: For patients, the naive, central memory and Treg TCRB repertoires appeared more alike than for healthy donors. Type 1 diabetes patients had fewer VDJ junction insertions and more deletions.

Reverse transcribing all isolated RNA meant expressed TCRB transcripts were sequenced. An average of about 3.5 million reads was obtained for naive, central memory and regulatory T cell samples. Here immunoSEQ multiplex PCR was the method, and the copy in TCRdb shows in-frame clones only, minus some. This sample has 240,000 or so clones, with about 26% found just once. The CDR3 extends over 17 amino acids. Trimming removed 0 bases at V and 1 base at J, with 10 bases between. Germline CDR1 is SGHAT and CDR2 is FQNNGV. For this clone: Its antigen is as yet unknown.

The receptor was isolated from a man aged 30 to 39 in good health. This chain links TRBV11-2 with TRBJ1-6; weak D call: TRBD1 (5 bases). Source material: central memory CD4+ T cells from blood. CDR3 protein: CASSLDRGASYNSPLHF. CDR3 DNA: TGTGCCAGCAGCTTAGATCGAGGGGCATCCTATAATTCACCCCTCCACTTT.